This TCR beta chain comes out of a study of blood T cell repertoires in COVID-19. Across the study: Acute and convalescent COVID-19 samples came from the United States, Italy and Spain. PBMCs, B-cell-depleted T cells, or T cells provided the cDNA or gDNA that made up the material.

V dropped 10 bases and J dropped 4; count of bases not matched to a gene: 9. This CDR3 has 13 residues. The germline V gene encodes CDR1 SNHLY and CDR2 FYNNEI. Authors' methods: Using reference gene primer amplification, nucleated cell counts were estimated. Assay: immunoSEQ multiplex PCR; the TCRdb copy retains only in-frame clones and omits some. That table supplies the V and J calls and clone size; D and trimming were determined from the DNA. The table has around 130,000 clones, more than 70% seen once. This rearrangement joins TRBV2 to TRBJ1-1; 7 nucleotides agree with TRBD1. The sequenced material came from peripheral blood. The source of this sequence is a human donor in a cohort sampled during active COVID-19. CDR3 protein: CATIGAGGTEAFF. In nucleotides, the CDR3 is TGTGCCACCATCGGGGCAGGGGGCACTGAAGCTTTCTTT.